Shown below are 24 T cell receptor beta chains from a single sample sequenced in a study of control samples from healthy donors and cancer patients. TCRdb keeps only in-frame clones here, not all; method: immunoSEQ multiplex PCR. The repertoire holds around 130,000 clones, with about 90% as singletons. Specimen: PBMCs. The receptors derive from a man between 45 and 60 years old with head and neck cancer.

The V gene is TRBV7-2, the J gene TRBJ2-7, with TRBD1 as a possible D gene (5 bases). The V and J ends lost 1 base and 1 base respectively, with 20 bases between them. Germline V CDR1 and CDR2: SGHTA, FQGNSA. There are 18 residues in the CDR3. The CDR3 sequence: CASSLDRFVYRSSYEQYF. CDR3 nucleotide sequence: TGTGCCAGCAGCTTAGATCGTTTTGTGTACAGGAGTTCCTACGAGCAGTACTTC.

This chain links TRBV19 with TRBJ2-7; D perhaps matches TRBD2 (5 bases). Germline V CDR1 and CDR2: LNHDA, SQIVND (reference sequence). Deletions cut 11 bases from V and 0 bases from J, with 14 bases between. The CDR3 contains 13 residues. Here the CDR3 DNA reads TGTGCCTCAGGAGCGGATAGCTCCTACGAGCAGTACTTC. It translates to CASGADSSYEQYF.

This clone was found many times. This sequence joins TRBV6-6 and TRBJ1-5, with unresolved D. The CDR3 length is 13 residues. The V gene lost 2 bases and the J gene lost 7 bases, with 9 bases spanning the gap. Germline V lookup: CDR1 MNHNY, CDR2 SVGAGI (reference sequence). The CDR3 region has the DNA TGTGCCAGCAGTTACGAGTTTTGGCAGCCCCAGCATTTT. As protein: CASSYEFWQPQHF.

This clone was found once. The chain recombines TRBV7-9 with TRBJ2-1, with 10 bases lining up with TRBD2. The CDR3 contains 15 residues. The trim removed 4 bases at V and 6 bases at J, leaving 6 bases unmatched. Per germline, CDR1 SEHNR and CDR2 FQNEAQ (reference sequence). The CDR3 reads CASSWGLARANEQFF. In DNA, the CDR3 is TGTGCCAGCAGCTGGGGACTAGCGAGGGCCAATGAGCAGTTCTTC.

The chain has TRBV5-8 and TRBJ1-5; a weak D match, TRBD1 (6 bases). The germline gives CDR1 SGHTS, CDR2 YDEGEE. Trimming cost V 2 bases and J 7 bases, with 22 bases left between them. The CDR3 consists of 17 residues. CDR3 in DNA: TGTGCCAGCAGCTTCCCTCCGGGACATTGGGTCAGGCAGCCCCAGCATTTT. Translating gives CASSFPPGHWVRQPQHF.

V usage is TRBV10-1 and J usage is TRBJ2-1; 9 nucleotides match TRBD1. Germline lookup yields CDR1 WNHNN and CDR2 SYGVQD (reference sequence). The CDR3 has 14 residues. The V and J ends lost 5 bases and 10 bases, in that order; junction bases with no gene match: 9. DNA of the CDR3: TGCGCCAGCAGTTCCTGGGACAGGGTTGAGGAGCAGTTCTTC. It codes for CASSSWDRVEEQFF.

The CDR3 loop is CAISPRSYTEAFF. DNA of the CDR3: TGTGCCATCAGCCCCCGCTCCTACACTGAAGCTTTCTTT. The rearrangement uses TRBV10-3 and TRBJ1-1; D is unclear. Trimming removed 6 bases at V and 3 bases at J, with 11 bases between. The germline CDR1 and CDR2 sequences are ENHRY and SYGVKD. The CDR3 length is 13 residues.

This chain joins TRBV27 and TRBJ2-1, with D uncertain. V lost 4 bases, J lost 0 bases, and 7 bases lay in between. The CDR3 length is 14 residues. CDR1 and CDR2 (germline): MNHEY, SMNVEV (reference sequence). The CDR3 region is CASSSVSSYNEQFF. CDR3 nucleotides: TGTGCCAGCAGTTCGGTGAGCTCCTACAATGAGCAGTTCTTC.

This sequence joins TRBV25-1 and TRBJ2-3; a weak D match, TRBD1 (5 bases). With 2 bases removed from V and 2 bases from J, the gap between germline ends came to 11 bases. Germline V gene sequence: CDR1 MGHDK, CDR2 SYGVNS. CDR3 size: 15 residues. This chain's CDR3 is CASSERQGYTDTQYF. The CDR3 DNA sequence: TGTGCCAGCAGTGAACGGCAGGGTTACACAGATACGCAGTATTTT.

The genes are TRBV28 and TRBJ2-3; either TRBD1 or TRBD2 may supply D (5 bases each). Trimming left V 5 bases short and J 0 bases short, with 12 bases between. Per germline, CDR1 MDHEN and CDR2 SYDVKM. There are 15 residues in the CDR3. The CDR3 DNA is TGTGCCAGCAGTGGGGCGGGCACCAGCACAGATACGCAGTATTTT. Its translation: CASSGAGTSTDTQYF.

The chain carries TRBV2 and TRBJ2-1; 16 nucleotides line up with TRBD2. CDR1 and CDR2 from the germline V gene are SNHLY and FYNNEI. Trimming took 6 bases from V and 9 from J; bases not matched to a gene: 8. CDR3 length: 16 residues. CDR3: CASRPLGLAGGREQFF. CDR3 in DNA: TGTGCCAGCAGACCACTGGGACTAGCGGGGGGGCGTGAGCAGTTCTTC.

V usage is TRBV3-1 (or the pseudogene TRBV3-2) and J usage is TRBJ2-2; D gene unclear. This CDR3 region has 18 residues. The germline gives CDR1 LGHDT, CDR2 YNNKEL (reference sequence). Trimming removed 0 bases from V and 3 bases from J, with 17 bases in between. CDR3 region: CASSQERKRAVHTGELFF. CDR3 bases: TGTGCCAGCAGCCAAGAGCGAAAAAGGGCGGTACACACCGGGGAGCTGTTTTTT.

This chain uses TRBV28 with TRBJ2-7, with D perhaps matching TRBD2 (5 bases). Trimming stripped 6 bases from V and 0 bases from J, with 21 bases between. Per the germline V gene, CDR1 is MDHEN and CDR2 is SYDVKM. The length of the CDR3 is 17 residues. For the CDR3, the DNA is TGTGCCAGCAGCTTCCAACGGGGAAGGGTAAGCTCCTACGAGCAGTACTTC. Translated: CASSFQRGRVSSYEQYF.

J is TRBJ1-3 and V is TRBV18, with D unresolved. CDR3 length: 14 amino acids. Trimming cost V 3 bases and J 0 bases, with 6 bases left between them. Per germline, CDR1 KGHSH and CDR2 LQKENI. The CDR3 DNA reads as TGTGCCAGCTCACCTGTGGGCTCTGGAAACACCATATATTTT. Protein product: CASSPVGSGNTIYF. Filled out from reference TRBV18 and TRBJ1-3, the complete variable domain reads NAGVMQNPRHLVRRRGQEARLRCSPMKGHSHVYWYRQLPEEGLKFMVYLQKENIIDESGMPKERFSAEFPKEGPSILRIQQVVRGDSAAYFCASSPVGSGNTIYFGEGSWLTVV.

This clone was observed a single time. This chain links TRBV11-2 with TRBJ2-7; D might be TRBD2 (6 bases). The CDR3 is 15 amino acids. Germline loops: CDR1 SGHAT, CDR2 FQNNGV. V lost 2 bases and J 6 bases, leaving 17 bases between the germline ends. CDR3 nucleotide sequence: TGTGCCAGCAGCTTATCATTCGGGGGTCTTGGCGAGCAGTACTTC. This gives the protein CASSLSFGGLGEQYF.

The genes are TRBV4-2 and TRBJ2-2; TRBD2 aligns across 11 bases. This CDR3 region has 16 residues. Germline V gives CDR1 LGHNA, CDR2 YNFKEQ. Trimming cost V 1 base and J 4 bases; bases outside gene matches: 2. The CDR3 here is CASSQGSGRATGELFF. In DNA, the CDR3 is TGTGCCAGCAGCCAAGGTAGCGGGAGGGCCACCGGGGAGCTGTTTTTT.

The chain combines TRBV12-5 with TRBJ2-1; D not resolved. Germline V lookup: CDR1 LGHNT, CDR2 FRNRAP. CDR3 length: 15 residues. V lost 1 base and J lost 0, with 7 bases in between. The CDR3, as DNA: TGTGCTAGTGGTTTGGGTGGTAGCTCCTACAATGAGCAGTTCTTC. Encoded protein: CASGLGGSSYNEQFF.

J is TRBJ2-7 and V is TRBV6-5, with D unresolved. Trimming took off 6 bases at V and 1 base at J, with 13 bases between the two ends. CDR1 is MNHEY, CDR2 SVGAGI, per germline. The CDR3 consists of 14 residues. CDR3 nucleotide sequence: TGTGCCAGCAGGGACGGCACACATTCCTACGAGCAGTACTTC. Translation: CASRDGTHSYEQYF.

This clone is medium-sized. The V call is TRBV19, the J call TRBJ1-5, with 8 bases aligning to TRBD1. The CDR3 has 15 amino acids. CDR1 is LNHDA, CDR2 SQIVND, per germline (reference sequence). V trimming: 4 bases; J trimming: 5 bases; junction bases outside the gene matches: 7. Here the CDR3 DNA reads TGTGCCAGTAGTACCTTAACAGGGGGGCATCAGCCCCAGCATTTT. Amino acids: CASSTLTGGHQPQHF.

This clone occurred a few times. This chain links TRBV19 with TRBJ1-1, with D maybe TRBD1 (6 bases). This CDR3 has 13 amino acids. Trimming took off 4 bases at V and 4 bases at J, with 10 bases between the two ends. Germline V gives CDR1 LNHDA, CDR2 SQIVND (reference sequence). CDR3 sequence (DNA): TGTGCCAGTAGTACCATGGGGGCCACTGAAGCTTTCTTT. Amino acids: CASSTMGATEAFF.

The chain has TRBV27 and TRBJ1-2; 7 bases match TRBD1. Germline loops: CDR1 MNHEY, CDR2 SMNVEV (reference sequence). Trimming removed 4 bases from V and 4 bases from J; junction bases left unmatched: 9. This CDR3 spans 15 amino acids. For the CDR3, the DNA is TGTGCCAGCAGTTCGCCCGGACAGGACCTCTATGGCTACACCTTC. Its translation: CASSSPGQDLYGYTF.

This clone has just one count. The V gene is TRBV18, the J gene TRBJ1-3; D unclear. CDR3 length equals 16 residues. V dropped 3 bases and J dropped 4 bases, with 16 bases sitting between them. The germline V gene encodes CDR1 KGHSH and CDR2 LQKENI. The CDR3 nucleotides read TGTGCCAGCTCACCCCTACCCTCGGACGCAGGAAACACCATATATTTT. Encoded protein: CASSPLPSDAGNTIYF.

V gene TRBV5-4 combines with J gene TRBJ2-1; TRBD2 agrees at 9 bases. The V and J ends lost 3 bases and 4 bases, in that order; junction bases with no gene match: 8. The CDR3 runs 16 residues. CDR1 SGHNT and CDR2 YYREEE come from the germline V gene (reference sequence). The CDR3 here is CASSSPSGTRYNEQFF. The CDR3, as DNA: TGTGCCAGCAGCTCCCCTAGCGGGACGAGGTACAATGAGCAGTTCTTC. Together with reference TRBV5-4 and TRBJ2-1, the CDR3 gives the full variable domain: ETGVTQSPTHLIKTRGQQVTLRCSSQSGHNTVSWYQQALGQGPQFIFQYYREEENGRGNFPPRFSGLQFPNYSSELNVNALELDDSALYLCASSSPSGTRYNEQFFGPGTRLTVL.

This clone showed up just once. The V call is TRBV30, the J call TRBJ1-6; no clear D. Germline CDR1 reads GTSNPN; CDR2 reads SVGIG (reference sequence). The V gene lost 0 bases and the J gene lost 9 bases, with 3 bases spanning the gap. This CDR3 comprises 11 residues. The CDR3 region is CAWSVGSPLHF. As DNA, the CDR3 is TGTGCCTGGAGTGTAGGTTCACCCCTCCACTTT.